This is a list of T cell receptor beta chains from one sample in a study of early T cells in non-severe SARS-CoV-2 infection. TCRdb processed the 5' RACE reads anew with MiXCR; each CDR3 protein has one entry. Seen here are 50,000 to 70,000 distinct CDR3 sequences, approximately 9% observed once, and the top ten hold about 16%. The sample was whole blood. Receptors originate from an adult who was a healthcare worker with PCR-confirmed SARS-CoV-2 infection or an uninfected control (not recorded which). CDR3s include the opening cysteine and the closing phenylalanine or tryptophan. The D gene is left open where the match is weak. Size tells how often a clone was seen (once, few, many) or the class of an expanded clone, and some rows leave it out.

d_call clone_size j_call v_call cdr3_nt cdr3_aa
TRBD1 many TRBJ1-1 TRBV3-1 TGTGCCAGCAGCCCACGGGACAGGGGGGTTACTGAAGCTTTCTTT CASSPRDRGVTEAFF
- many TRBJ2-5 TRBV5-1 TGCGCCAGCACTTACAGTTTCCAAGAGACCCAGTACTTC CASTYSFQETQYF
TRBD2 few TRBJ2-3 TRBV6-1 TGTGCCAGCAGTGAAGCAGCGGGAAGAAACACAGATACGCAGTATTTT CASSEAAGRNTDTQYF
TRBD2 many TRBJ2-5 TRBV20-1 TGCAGTGCAATCGGGACTAGCGGAGCCCTCTACCAAGAGACCCAGTACTTC CSAIGTSGALYQETQYF
TRBD1 many TRBJ1-2 TRBV20-1 TGCAGTGCGGAACAGGGGGTTCTCCTCGGCTACACCTTC CSAEQGVLLGYTF
TRBD1 many TRBJ1-1 TRBV20-1 TGCAGTGCTTCCAGGACAGGGAGGAACACTGAAGCTTTCTTT CSASRTGRNTEAFF
TRBD2 few TRBJ2-2 TRBV2 TGTGCCAGCCTCAGGTTTAGCGGGAGGCACGGGGAGCTGTTTTTT CASLRFSGRHGELFF
TRBD2 - TRBJ2-7 TRBV11-3 TGTGCCAGCCAGATAGCGGGGAGCCACGAGCAGTACTTC CASQIAGSHEQYF
- many TRBJ2-7 TRBV12-3/TRBV12-4 TGTGCCAGCAGTCCCTCGATTCCATACGAGCAGTACTTC CASSPSIPYEQYF
- - TRBJ2-7 TRBV21-1 TGTGCCAGCAGCAAGGGACGGCCGTACGAGCAGTACTTC CASSKGRPYEQYF
- many TRBJ1-3 TRBV29-1 TGCAGCGTTGAAGATAGGATTTCTGGAAACACCATATATTTT CSVEDRISGNTIYF
TRBD2 - TRBJ2-7 TRBV5-5 TGTGCCAGCAGCTTGGGACTAGCGGGAGGACCCTACGAGCAGTACTTC CASSLGLAGGPYEQYF
- many TRBJ2-1 TRBV24-1 TGTGCCACCAGTGAATCTGGACTGGCCCATTACAATGAGCAGTTCTTC CATSESGLAHYNEQFF
TRBD1 - TRBJ2-1 TRBV29-1 TGCAGCGGCCGAGACAGGGGCCCCTACAATGAGCAGTTCTTC CSGRDRGPYNEQFF
TRBD1 many TRBJ2-7 TRBV2 TGTGCCAGCACCACCCGACAGGGCCAGGTATCCGAGCAGTACTTC CASTTRQGQVSEQYF
TRBD2 many TRBJ2-7 TRBV20-1 TGCAGTGCTAGAGAACTAGCGGGAGCGTGGGAGCAGTACTTC CSARELAGAWEQYF
- many TRBJ1-5 TRBV7-2 TGTGCCAGCAGCTCCGAGGGGGTCCTCCATCAGCCCCAGCATTTT CASSSEGVLHQPQHF
- - TRBJ2-5 TRBV7-8 TGTGCCAGCAGCTTAGAGGCCTCCTCGTGGGCAGGGGAGACCCAGTACTTC CASSLEASSWAGETQYF
- many TRBJ2-6 TRBV7-2 TGTGCCAGCAGAGGCGCAGCGATCTCTGGGGCCAACGTCCTGACTTTC CASRGAAISGANVLTF
- few TRBJ1-1 TRBV20-1 TGCAGTGCTCGGAAGAGGGGCGACACTGAAGCTTTCTTT CSARKRGDTEAFF
TRBD1 few TRBJ2-1 TRBV25-1 TGTGCCAGCAGTGCTAATCCGGGACAGAAATACAATGAGCAGTTCTTC CASSANPGQKYNEQFF
- many TRBJ1-1 TRBV6-5 TGTGCCAGCAGTTACAGGGGGTCGGGCACTGAAGCTTTCTTT CASSYRGSGTEAFF
- many TRBJ2-2 TRBV7-3 TGTGCCAGCAGCCCGGACAGGAACACCGGGGAGCTGTTTTTT CASSPDRNTGELFF
- many TRBJ1-4 TRBV28 TGTGCCAGCAGTTCCGGGGCCCCTGGGAGTGAAAAACTGTTTTTT CASSSGAPGSEKLFF
- - TRBJ1-1 TRBV21-1 TGTGCCAGCAGCAAAGCGTCCTCGATAGCACGGGACAGGGATACTGAAGCTTTCTTT CASSKASSIARDRDTEAFF
- - TRBJ2-1 TRBV29-1 TGCAGCGTTGGCTACCGGCTCGGAAGCAATGAGCAGTTCTTC CSVGYRLGSNEQFF
- few TRBJ2-1 TRBV19 TGTGCCAGTAGTAGGACTGAGAATGAGCAGTTCTTC CASSRTENEQFF
- few TRBJ2-1 TRBV11-2 TGTGCCAGCAGCACGTGGTACAATGAGCAGTTCTTC CASSTWYNEQFF
- - TRBJ2-3 TRBV20-1 TGCAGTGCTGAAATGGGACTTCATACGCAGTATTTT CSAEMGLHTQYF
TRBD1 many TRBJ2-5 TRBV28 TGTGCCAGCACTCTAAGGGGGCGCCGGGAGACCCAGTACTTC CASTLRGRRETQYF
- many TRBJ2-3 TRBV19 TGTGCCAGTACCGGCGCACCACCGGGGGCCCCCACAGATACGCAGTATTTT CASTGAPPGAPTDTQYF
- few TRBJ1-2 TRBV9 TGTGCCAGCAGCGAGGGGTTTAACTATGGCTACACCTTC CASSEGFNYGYTF
TRBD2 many TRBJ2-3 TRBV25-1 TGTGCCAGCCAGCGGGAGGGGAACACAGATACGCAGTATTTT CASQREGNTDTQYF
TRBD1 many TRBJ2-7 TRBV7-9 TGTGCCAGCAGCTTACTGGGGACAGGGACCTACGAGCAGTACTTC CASSLLGTGTYEQYF
TRBD2 many TRBJ2-2 TRBV24-1 TGTGCCACCAGGGGAGGGCTAACCCCGGGGAACACCGGGGAGCTGTTTTTT CATRGGLTPGNTGELFF
TRBD1 few TRBJ1-2 TRBV7-2 TGTGCCAGCAGCTTAGGTCGCCCAGGGGGCCGGGGCTACACCTTC CASSLGRPGGRGYTF
- many TRBJ2-2 TRBV5-1 TGCGCCAGCAGCTTTATGCCGGGTTCGAACACCGGGGAGCTGTTTTTT CASSFMPGSNTGELFF
- many TRBJ2-1 TRBV24-1 TGTGCCACCAGTGATGACAGTACCAACTACAATGAGCAGTTCTTC CATSDDSTNYNEQFF
TRBD2 few TRBJ2-5 TRBV7-3 TGTGCCAGCAGCAGAATCGGACTAGCGGGAGGGCCTGTCGAGACCCAGTACTTC CASSRIGLAGGPVETQYF
TRBD2 few TRBJ2-1 TRBV10-2 TGCGCCAGCAGTGAGTCTGGCCTAGCGGGCAAGTACAATGAGCAGTTCTTC CASSESGLAGKYNEQFF
TRBD1 - TRBJ1-2 TRBV12-3/TRBV12-4 TGTGCCAGCAGTGGGGACAGGGGGCGAGTTAACTATGGCTACACCTTC CASSGDRGRVNYGYTF